The rows below give T cell receptor beta chains drawn from one sample of a study of blood T cell repertoires in COVID-19. Sequencing was performed with immunoSEQ multiplex PCR; in TCRdb, only in-frame clones are kept and a portion is missing. The sample yields more than 300,000 clones, more than 70% seen once. Sequencing was done on a sample of peripheral blood. These receptor sequences come from a woman in her fifties or sixties with acute or convalescent COVID-19. Each CDR3 is given with its conserved first and last residue. D genes are given only for firm matches. Not every row has a clone size; where given, it reads once, few, many or a size class.

>TRBJ1-2|TRBV30|NA|TRBD1
CAWSAGTDYGYTF
TGTGCCTGGAGTGCCGGGACAGATTATGGCTACACCTTC
>TRBJ2-2|TRBV6-5|once|TRBD2
CAARRGETGELFF
TGTGCCGCCAGACGGGGGGAAACCGGGGAGCTGTTTTTT
>TRBJ1-1|TRBV10-2|once|NA
CASSESGGAENTEAFF
TGCGCCAGCAGTGAGTCGGGGGGGGCGGAGAACACTGAAGCTTTCTTT
>TRBJ2-1|TRBV10-1|NA|TRBD1
CASSLWGQGYNEQFF
TGCGCCAGCAGTCTATGGGGACAGGGATACAATGAGCAGTTCTTC
>TRBJ1-5|TRBV11-2|NA|NA
CASSLGSGDSNQPQHF
TGTGCCAGCAGCTTAGGGTCAGGGGATAGCAATCAGCCCCAGCATTTT
>TRBJ2-2|TRBV19|NA|TRBD2
CASSVLAGGNPGELFF
TGTGCCAGTAGTGTTCTAGCGGGGGGCAACCCCGGGGAGCTGTTTTTT
>TRBJ1-1|TRBV7-9|NA|NA
CASSLVLRTEAFF
TGTGCCAGCAGCTTAGTTCTCCGGACTGAAGCTTTCTTT
>TRBJ1-2|TRBV3-1/TRBV3-2|NA|NA
CASSQDYRDSYGYTF
TGTGCCAGCAGCCAAGATTACAGAGATTCCTATGGCTACACCTTC
>TRBJ1-1|TRBV7-3|once|NA
CASSLTDSVKNTEAFF
TGTGCCAGCAGCTTAACGGACAGTGTCAAGAACACTGAAGCTTTCTTT
>TRBJ2-5|TRBV12-3/TRBV12-4|NA|TRBD2
CASSKRGQETQYF
TGTGCCAGCAGTAAGCGGGGGCAAGAGACCCAGTACTTC
>TRBJ2-4|TRBV2|NA|NA
CASNIIAKNIQYF
TGTGCCAGCAATATTATAGCCAAAAACATTCAGTACTTC
>TRBJ1-1|TRBV10-3|NA|NA
CATDAGGAEAFF
TGTGCCACTGACGCGGGAGGGGCTGAAGCTTTCTTT
>TRBJ1-1|TRBV5-1|NA|NA
CASSSPNHGDEAFF
TGCGCCAGCAGCTCCCCGAACCACGGAGATGAAGCTTTCTTT
>TRBJ2-5|TRBV30|NA|NA
CAWSVRVYEETQYF
TGTGCCTGGAGTGTCAGGGTGTACGAGGAGACCCAGTACTTC
>TRBJ2-1|TRBV7-2|NA|NA
CASSLGTMNEQFF
TGTGCCAGCAGCTTAGGGACTATGAATGAGCAGTTCTTC
>TRBJ1-2|TRBV9|NA|TRBD1
CASSASWTGDYGYTF
TGTGCCAGCAGCGCTTCCTGGACAGGGGACTATGGCTACACCTTC
>TRBJ2-7|TRBV11-2|NA|TRBD2
CASSLSGRGYEQYF
TGTGCCAGCAGCCTGAGCGGGAGGGGCTACGAGCAGTACTTC